The 16 T cell receptor beta chains listed next were all sequenced from one sample in a study of blood T cell repertoires in COVID-19. This table comes from immunoSEQ multiplex PCR, and its TCRdb copy is limited to in-frame clones, with some not included. The sample has about 140,000 clones, about 85% seen once. The specimen was peripheral blood. The receptors come from a human donor in a cohort sampled during active COVID-19.

The V call is TRBV19, the J call TRBJ2-1, with 9 nucleotides matching TRBD2. CDR3 size: 16 residues. Trimming removed 8 bases from V and 12 bases from J; junction bases left unmatched: 20. From germline, CDR1 is LNHDA and CDR2 SQIVND (reference sequence). The CDR3 protein is CASRVGGLAPIGVQFF. DNA for the CDR3: TGTGCCAGTCGAGTAGGGGGACTAGCCCCCATCGGTGTGCAGTTCTTC.

Of note for this clone: It may be a read error: a sequence one base away is much more abundant. J is TRBJ1-2 and V is TRBV12-3 or TRBV12-4, with 9 bases lining up with TRBD1. The CDR3 consists of 13 residues. Trimming removed 5 bases from V and 4 bases from J; junction bases left unmatched: 2. The CDR3 region has the DNA TGTGCCAGCAGTGGACAGGGGCCCTATGGCTACACCTTC. Its translation is CASSGQGPYGYTF.

V is TRBV10-2 and J is TRBJ2-7; 8 nucleotides match TRBD2. The CDR3 length is 14 residues. Per the germline V gene, CDR1 is WSHSY and CDR2 is SAAADI. Trimming removed 5 bases from V and 5 bases from J; junction bases left unmatched: 8. For the CDR3, the DNA is TGCGCCAGCAGTAAGCGGGAGCTCGTAGACGAGCAGTACTTC. Translation: CASSKRELVDEQYF.

The chain recombines TRBV19 with TRBJ2-2; D is unresolved. This CDR3 is built from 15 residues. Looked up from germline, CDR1 is LNHDA and CDR2 is SQIVND (reference sequence). V shed 4 bases and J shed 1 base, with 10 bases lying between them. CDR3 residues: CASSTARMNTGELFF. CDR3 nucleotide sequence: TGTGCCAGTAGTACGGCCAGGATGAACACCGGGGAGCTGTTTTTT.

The V gene is TRBV5-1, the J gene TRBJ2-5; weak D call: TRBD2 (6 bases). Trimming took off 4 bases at V and 1 base at J, with 20 bases between the two ends. Germline CDR1 reads SGHRS; CDR2 reads YFSETQ. This CDR3 spans 17 amino acids. The CDR3 DNA sequence: TGCGCCAGCAGCCGTTCATCGGGGACTGTTTCCCAAGAGACCCAGTACTTC. It yields the protein CASSRSSGTVSQETQYF.

CDR3 sequence reads: CASSSPTSGRVNIQYF. The CDR3 coding sequence is TGTGCCAGCAGTTCACCCACTAGCGGGAGGGTAAACATTCAGTACTTC. V usage is TRBV28 and J usage is TRBJ2-4, with 13 bases lining up with TRBD2. The CDR3 is 16 residues long. V was clipped by 4 bases and J by 6 bases; unmatched bases: 6. Germline V gene lookup returns CDR1 MDHEN and CDR2 SYDVKM.

This clone has a single count. CDR3 protein: CASSQDPQGGQLHGYTF. CDR3 nucleotide sequence: TGTGCCAGCAGCCAAGATCCCCAGGGGGGACAACTACATGGCTACACCTTC. The chain combines TRBV3-1 (or the pseudogene TRBV3-2) with TRBJ1-2; TRBD1 aligns across 7 bases. The CDR3 loop spans 17 amino acids. Germline values: CDR1 LGHDT, CDR2 YNNKEL (reference sequence). J was trimmed by 6 bases and V by 0 bases; bases with no gene match: 13.

The chain employs TRBV7-2 and TRBJ2-7; tentative D call: TRBD1 (6 bases). Deletions cut 5 bases from V and 5 bases from J, with 19 bases between. CDR1 is SGHTA and CDR2 is FQGNSA in the germline V gene. The CDR3 sequence is 15 residues long. The CDR3: CASSPQGPPRDEQYF. Here the CDR3 DNA reads TGTGCCAGCAGCCCTCAGGGGCCTCCGCGGGACGAGCAGTACTTC.

The rearrangement links TRBV19 to TRBJ1-2; tentative D call: TRBD1 (5 bases). Germline V gene sequence: CDR1 LNHDA, CDR2 SQIVND (reference sequence). The CDR3 has 17 amino acids. Trimming stripped 5 bases from V and 2 bases from J, with 21 bases between. CDR3 region: CASSPGLYRSLNYGYTF. The CDR3 nucleotides read TGTGCCAGTAGTCCAGGGCTTTACAGATCGCTAAACTATGGCTACACCTTC.

V is TRBV11-1 and J is TRBJ1-1; 8 bases line up with TRBD1. CDR1 SGHAT and CDR2 FQDESV come from the germline V gene (reference sequence). The CDR3 runs to 13 residues. Trimming removed 6 bases from V and 4 bases from J; junction bases left unmatched: 4. The CDR3 is CASSRTGGTEAFF. The CDR3 bases are TGTGCCAGCAGTCGTACAGGGGGCACTGAAGCTTTCTTT.

The J gene is TRBJ2-7, the V gene TRBV2; 11 positions agree with TRBD2. Unmatched junction bases numbered 8, after V lost 6 bases and J lost 7 bases. Germline-derived CDR1 and CDR2 are SNHLY and FYNNEI. CDR3 length equals 14 residues. The CDR3 DNA reads TGTGCCAGCAGGGGCGGGACTAGCGGAGGAGAGCAGTACTTC. This sequence encodes CASRGGTSGGEQYF.

The V and J genes are TRBV18 and TRBJ1-5; TRBD1 matches at 9 bases. CDR1 is KGHSH and CDR2 is LQKENI in the germline V gene. V was pared by 2 bases and J by 4 bases, with 0 bases of the junction left unmatched. The CDR3 is made up of 14 amino acids. CDR3 sequence reads: CASSPGTGNQPQHF. The CDR3 DNA sequence: TGTGCCAGCTCACCAGGGACAGGGAATCAGCCCCAGCATTTT.

This clone was seen only once. V usage is TRBV19 and J usage is TRBJ1-5; D is possibly TRBD1 (5 bases). The CDR3 totals 16 residues. From germline, CDR1 is LNHDA and CDR2 SQIVND (reference sequence). Trimming removed 3 bases at V and 4 bases at J, with 16 bases between. The CDR3, as DNA: TGTGCCAGTAGTATTGAAACGGCTCGGGGGAATCAGCCCCAGCATTTT. Residues: CASSIETARGNQPQHF. The entire variable domain, with the rest obtained from reference TRBV19 and TRBJ1-5, is as follows: DGGITQSPKYLFRKEGQNVTLSCEQNLNHDAMYWYRQDPGQGLRLIYYSQIVNDFQKGDIAEGYSVSREKKESFPLTVTSAQKNPTAFYLCASSIETARGNQPQHFGDGTRLSIL.

This clone turned up a few times. Distinct nucleotide sequences in the sample also encode this CDR3. The chain combines TRBV19 with TRBJ2-5, with D perhaps TRBD2 (6 bases). This CDR3 is built from 14 residues. Germline assignment: CDR1 LNHDA and CDR2 SQIVND (reference sequence). V was pared by 1 base and J by 5 bases, with 11 bases between. This CDR3 reads CASSIGTSFETQYF. The CDR3 DNA reads TGTGCCAGTAGTATAGGAACTAGCTTCGAGACCCAGTACTTC.

This chain joins TRBV19 and TRBJ2-2, with 9 nucleotides matching TRBD2. With 6 bases clipped from V and 6 bases from J, the junction kept 2 bases outside the gene matches. The CDR3 sequence is 13 residues long. Germline-derived CDR1 and CDR2 are LNHDA and SQIVND (reference sequence). CDR3 coding DNA: TGTGCCAGTAGGGCTAGCGGGGCCGGGGAGCTGTTTTTT. Protein sequence: CASRASGAGELFF. Filled out from reference TRBV19 and TRBJ2-2, the complete variable domain reads DGGITQSPKYLFRKEGQNVTLSCEQNLNHDAMYWYRQDPGQGLRLIYYSQIVNDFQKGDIAEGYSVSREKKESFPLTVTSAQKNPTAFYLCASRASGAGELFFGEGSRLTVL.

The rearrangement uses TRBV7-3 and TRBJ2-1; the D gene is possibly TRBD2 (6 bases). The CDR3 consists of 15 residues. Germline-derived CDR1 and CDR2 are SGHTA and FQGTGA. V lost 1 base to trimming and J lost 1 base, with 8 bases between them. The CDR3 is CASSLNAGSYNEQFF. DNA for the CDR3: TGTGCCAGCAGCTTAAACGCGGGGTCCTACAATGAGCAGTTCTTC.